This TCR beta chain was sequenced for a study of shared clonotypes between healthy human individuals. Whole-study findings and limits: Generation probabilities of non-shared clonotypes were lower (relative to those shared by all four donors). The authors sampled blood alone, and tissue repertoires likely differ. Sorted-subset sequencing, rarefaction showed, was incomplete despite large depth.

Between the trimmed V and J ends, which lost 3 bases and 0 bases, there was a span of 8 bases. This CDR3 contains 15 residues. The germline CDR1 and CDR2 sequences are LNHDA and SQIVND (reference sequence). Data came from immunoSEQ multiplex PCR; TCRdb stores just in-frame clones and leaves some out. The sample shows about 600,000 clones, about 96% of them seen only once. Concerning this clone itself: Its cognate antigen is unknown.

The chain joins TRBV19 to TRBJ1-4; no clear D gene. The specimen was naive CD4+ T cells sorted from blood. Subset defined: CD45RA+ positively selected. This receptor was obtained from a woman aged 30 to 39 in good health. The CDR3 loop reads CASSMGFATNEKLFF. In nucleotides, the CDR3 is TGTGCCAGTAGTATGGGATTTGCAACTAATGAAAAACTGTTTTTT.